This passage covers 16 T cell receptor beta chains from one sample sequenced in a study of blood T cell repertoires in COVID-19. Data came from immunoSEQ multiplex PCR; TCRdb stores just in-frame clones and leaves some out. Of about 190,000 clones in the sample, approximately 78% were seen once. The sample was peripheral blood. The receptors were sampled from a woman older than 75 with active or convalescent COVID-19.

This clone came up once. The V gene is TRBV7-9, the J gene TRBJ2-1; 10 positions match TRBD2. Per germline, CDR1 SEHNR and CDR2 FQNEAQ (reference sequence). This CDR3 is 14 amino acids long. The trim removed 4 bases at V and 11 bases at J, leaving 8 bases unmatched. The CDR3 DNA reads as TGTGCCAGCAGCTCTAGCGGGGGAACCTGGAAGCAGTTCTTC. Amino acid sequence: CASSSSGGTWKQFF.

The chain links TRBV7-9 to TRBJ1-2; maybe TRBD1 (6 bases). CDR1 is SEHNR, CDR2 FQNEAQ, per germline (reference sequence). CDR3 length: 13 amino acids. Trimming removed 2 bases from V and 6 bases from J, with 10 bases in between. The CDR3 spells CASSLPGANGYTF. For the CDR3, the DNA is TGTGCCAGCAGCTTACCAGGGGCAAATGGCTACACCTTC.

The chain employs TRBV5-4 and TRBJ2-7, with D perhaps assigned TRBD1 or TRBD2 (6 bases each). Germline V gene lookup returns CDR1 SGHNT and CDR2 YYREEE (reference sequence). There are 14 residues in the CDR3. Trimming took 4 bases from V and 2 from J, leaving 13 bases between them. The CDR3 DNA reads as TGTGCCAGCAGCCTGGGGGCGGGGACCTACGAGCAGTACTTC. Its translation: CASSLGAGTYEQYF.

The J gene is TRBJ1-6, the V gene TRBV3-1 (or the pseudogene TRBV3-2), with 8 bases that match TRBD1. Germline-derived CDR1 and CDR2 are LGHDT and YNNKEL (reference sequence). The CDR3 covers 16 residues. Germline trimming cut 3 bases from V and 7 bases from J; bases unmatched to any gene: 8. In DNA form, the CDR3 reads TGTGCCAGCAGCCAGGCCGGACAGGGAGGCAATTCACCCCTCCACTTT. Translated: CASSQAGQGGNSPLHF.

The CDR3 DNA reads as TGTGCCAGCAGACCACAGAACTATGGCTACACCTTC. It encodes CASRPQNYGYTF. The chain has TRBV7-2 and TRBJ1-2; no reliable D call. Trimming shortened V by 6 bases and J by 2 bases, and 7 bases separated the two germline ends. Germline CDR1 reads SGHTA; CDR2 reads FQGNSA. CDR3 size: 12 residues. The complete variable domain, with remaining parts taken from reference TRBV7-2 and TRBJ1-2, reads GAGVSQSPSNKVTEKGKDVELRCDPISGHTALYWYRQSLGQGLEFLIYFQGNSAPDKSGLPSDRFSAERTGGSVSTLTIQRTQQEDSAVYLCASRPQNYGYTFGSGTRLTVV.

This rearrangement joins TRBV6-1 to TRBJ2-3, with 12 bases aligning to TRBD1. CDR1 MNHNS and CDR2 SASEGT come from the germline V gene. The CDR3 totals 14 residues. V dropped 3 bases and J dropped 7; count of bases not matched to a gene: 2. This chain's CDR3 is CASSEGQGAHTQYF. DNA for the CDR3: TGTGCCAGCAGTGAGGGACAGGGGGCGCATACGCAGTATTTT.

This chain joins TRBV2 and TRBJ2-5, with 10 bases identical to TRBD2. Germline trimming cut 6 bases from V and 2 bases from J; bases unmatched to any gene: 6. From germline, CDR1 is SNHLY and CDR2 FYNNEI. This CDR3 has 15 amino acids. Here the CDR3 reads CASRLAGGPQETQYF. In DNA, the CDR3 is TGTGCCAGCAGATTAGCGGGGGGCCCGCAAGAGACCCAGTACTTC.

The V gene is TRBV2, the J gene TRBJ2-5; D gene uncertain. The germline gives CDR1 SNHLY, CDR2 FYNNEI. V was cut by 4 bases and J by 5 bases, with 8 bases left in between. This CDR3 has 12 amino acids. Written as DNA, the CDR3 is TGTGCCAGCAGTGCCCTTTTGGAGACCCAGTACTTC. This codes for CASSALLETQYF. The complete variable domain, with remaining parts taken from reference TRBV2 and TRBJ2-5, reads EPEVTQTPSHQVTQMGQEVILRCVPISNHLYFYWYRQILGQKVEFLVSFYNNEISEKSEIFDDQFSVERPDGSNFTLKIRSTKLEDSAMYFCASSALLETQYFGPGTRLLVL.

This clone was recorded once. The gene calls are TRBV6-2 or TRBV6-3 and TRBJ2-1; D unresolved. V gave up 4 bases and J gave up 4 bases, with 5 bases separating them. Germline V gene lookup returns CDR1 MNHEY and CDR2 SVGEGT. CDR3 length equals 12 residues. The CDR3 is CASSLTYNEQFF. In DNA form, the CDR3 reads TGTGCCAGCAGTTTGACTTACAATGAGCAGTTCTTC.

This clone was seen only once. The V and J genes are TRBV5-1 and TRBJ1-2; 12 bases line up with TRBD1. Germline V lookup: CDR1 SGHRS, CDR2 YFSETQ. V dropped 1 base and J dropped 5; count of bases not matched to a gene: 6. This CDR3 comprises 16 residues. The CDR3 here is CASSLPGQGAQYGYTF. The CDR3 DNA reads as TGCGCCAGCAGCTTGCCGGGACAGGGGGCCCAATATGGCTACACCTTC.

This chain joins TRBV13 and TRBJ2-3; TRBD1 matches 9 bases. Trimming at V came to 0 bases and at J to 2 bases, leaving 3 bases not matched to a gene. CDR3 length: 16 residues. Germline V lookup: CDR1 PRHDT, CDR2 FYEKMQ (reference sequence). The CDR3 nucleotides read TGTGCCAGCAGCTTAGGGGGACAGGGATACACAGATACGCAGTATTTT. This translates into CASSLGGQGYTDTQYF. The complete variable domain, with remaining parts taken from reference TRBV13 and TRBJ2-3, reads AAGVIQSPRHLIKEKRETATLKCYPIPRHDTVYWYQQGPGQDPQFLISFYEKMQSDKGSIPDRFSAQQFSDYHSELNMSSLELGDSALYFCASSLGGQGYTDTQYFGPGTRLTVL.

The gene calls are TRBV10-3 and TRBJ2-7; 8 bases are shared with TRBD1. Germline V gives CDR1 ENHRY, CDR2 SYGVKD. With 0 bases clipped from V and 6 bases from J, the junction kept 7 bases outside the gene matches. The CDR3 length is 15 residues. CDR3 region: CAISESRTGRGEQYF. CDR3 nucleotides: TGTGCCATCAGTGAGTCGCGGACAGGGCGCGGCGAGCAGTACTTC.

The chain recombines TRBV7-2 with TRBJ2-7, with D possibly TRBD1 on 5 matching bases. The V and J ends lost 2 bases and 3 bases respectively, with 11 bases between them. The CDR3 totals 14 residues. The germline gives CDR1 SGHTA, CDR2 FQGNSA. In DNA, the CDR3 is TGTGCCAGCAGCTTACAACAGGAATTCTACGAGCAGTACTTC. Its protein is CASSLQQEFYEQYF. The full variable domain, with the rest looked up from reference TRBV7-2 and TRBJ2-7, is GAGVSQSPSNKVTEKGKDVELRCDPISGHTALYWYRQSLGQGLEFLIYFQGNSAPDKSGLPSDRFSAERTGGSVSTLTIQRTQQEDSAVYLCASSLQQEFYEQYFGPGTRLTVT.

The genes are TRBV5-6 and TRBJ1-6; 8 bases are a match to TRBD1. The CDR3 runs 15 residues. With 5 bases clipped from V and 7 bases from J, the junction kept 8 bases outside the gene matches. Germline-derived CDR1 and CDR2 are SGHDT and YYEEEE. CDR3 residues: CASRSQGAGNSPLHF. The CDR3 DNA sequence: TGTGCCAGCAGGTCTCAGGGGGCGGGCAATTCACCCCTCCACTTT.

CDR3 amino acids: CSVESAGGYNEQFF. The DNA of the CDR3 is TGCAGCGTTGAGTCTGCGGGGGGGTACAATGAGCAGTTCTTC. V is TRBV29-1 and J is TRBJ2-1; 9 bases map to TRBD2. The V segment lost 3 bases and the J segment 4 bases; nucleotides outside the gene matches: 4. The germline CDR1 and CDR2 sequences are SQVTM and ANQGSEA. The CDR3 is made up of 14 amino acids.

This chain uses TRBV2 with TRBJ2-2, with 8 bases identical to TRBD1. CDR3 length equals 14 residues. V was clipped by 6 bases and J by 7 bases; unmatched bases: 7. The germline V gene has CDR1 SNHLY and CDR2 FYNNEI. In DNA, the CDR3 is TGTGCCAGCAGGACGACAGGGGCGGGCGGGGAGCTGTTTTTT. The encoded protein is CASRTTGAGGELFF.